The clone carrying this TCR beta chain is a singleton in its sample. Antigen: not known. The ends were cut back, 2 bases at V and 5 bases at J, with 13 bases in the middle. This CDR3 comprises 14 residues. Under the authors' procedure: Filtering differed for immunoSEQ, which gave only junction sequences without quality scores. This table comes from immunoSEQ multiplex PCR, and its TCRdb copy is limited to in-frame clones, with some not included. For V, J and clone size, that table is used; D and trimming come from the DNA. The table has about 230,000 clones, 50% to 80% seen once. These data originate in a study of shared clonotypes between healthy human individuals. Study observations and caveats: Non-shared clonotypes were found to have lower generation probabilities than the clonotypes that were shared by all four of the sorted-subset donors.

The sequencing input was memory CD4+ T cells sorted from blood. The subset: CD45RA-negative fraction. The receptor was derived from a man between 25 and 39 years old in good health. The chain carries TRBV5-3 and TRBJ1-1; D remains ambiguous. TRBV5-3 is treated as an ORF (open reading frame) with a function not yet certain. The CDR3 reads CARSFRRVITEAFF. In DNA form, the CDR3 reads TGTGCCAGAAGCTTTCGTAGGGTGATTACTGAAGCTTTCTTT.